What follows is one T cell receptor (beta chain) and its context. The CDR3 is made up of 14 amino acids. TCRdb passed the 5' RACE reads through MiXCR, listing each CDR3 protein once. This table holds some 150,000 distinct CDR3 sequences, 6% to 7% found once. This sample was taken from a study of T-cell memory formation after mild COVID-19. The V gene is TRBV21-1, the J gene TRBJ2-7; the DNA was not compared with TRBD2, the D call given in the table. TRBV21-1 is an annotated pseudogene. The receptor's source is an adult woman who had mild COVID-19 (a few samples of this study predate the infection). Cell type and time point are not known. Specimen: PBMCs or a T cell subset sorted from them (not recorded which). The DNA of the CDR3 is TGTGCCAGCAGCAAAGGCGGGCTAGCGGGCGAGCAGTACGTC. This gives the protein CASSKGGLAGEQYV.